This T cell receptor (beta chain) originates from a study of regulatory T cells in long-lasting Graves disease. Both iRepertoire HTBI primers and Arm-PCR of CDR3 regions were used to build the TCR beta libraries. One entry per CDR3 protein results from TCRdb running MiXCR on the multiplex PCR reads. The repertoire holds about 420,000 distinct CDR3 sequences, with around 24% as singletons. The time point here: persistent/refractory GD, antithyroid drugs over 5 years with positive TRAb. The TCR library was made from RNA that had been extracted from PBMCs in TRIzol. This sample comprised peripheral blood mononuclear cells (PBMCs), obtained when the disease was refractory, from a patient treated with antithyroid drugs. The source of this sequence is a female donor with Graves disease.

The CDR3 DNA follows: TGCAGTGGGGGGGGGGGTAGCAATCAGCCCCAGCATTTT. Protein: CSGGGGSNQPQHF. V and J are TRBV20-1 and TRBJ1-5; D may be TRBD1 (5 bases). CDR3 length equals 13 residues. The germline V gene has CDR1 DFQATT and CDR2 SNEGSKA (reference sequence). Between the trimmed V and J ends, which lost 7 bases and 0 bases, there was a span of 10 bases.